The next 6 T cell receptor beta chains were all read from a single sample in a study of shared clonotypes between healthy human individuals. Here immunoSEQ multiplex PCR was the method, and the copy in TCRdb shows in-frame clones only, minus some. The table records about 1.1 million clones, approximately 80% of them present only once. Sequenced input: memory CD4+ T cells from PBMCs. Regarding subset: CD45RA-negative fraction. These receptors were collected from a man aged 18 to 29 in good health. Some clones in this sample may be carry-over from other donors' samples.

The chain has TRBV23-1 and TRBJ2-7; 8 bases map to TRBD2. TRBV23-1 is designated an ORF whose function remains uncertain. V shed 2 bases, J shed 4 bases, and the junction held 7 bases outside the gene matches. The CDR3 totals 15 residues. The chain's CDR3 is CASSQALAGPYEQYF. The CDR3 coding sequence is TGCGCCAGCAGTCAAGCTCTAGCGGGCCCTTACGAGCAGTACTTC.

The CDR3 loop reads CASSLGGPAHF. Here the CDR3 DNA reads TGTGCCAGCAGCTTAGGAGGACCCGCCCATTTT. The chain carries TRBV7-2 and TRBJ1-5; D is ambiguous. Germline loops: CDR1 SGHTA, CDR2 FQGNSA. CDR3 length: 11 amino acids. Trimming took off 1 base at V and 16 bases at J, with 11 bases between the two ends.

This clone has only one observation. V usage is TRBV18 and J usage is TRBJ2-1; D may be TRBD2 (5 bases). The germline V gene has CDR1 KGHSH and CDR2 LQKENI. Trimming took 8 bases from V and 2 from J, leaving 13 bases between them. This CDR3 contains 14 residues. Written as DNA, the CDR3 is TGTGCCAGCGCGACTACAAGAACCTACAATGAGCAGTTCTTC. This encodes CASATTRTYNEQFF.

The V and J genes are TRBV11-1 and TRBJ1-1, with D possibly TRBD1 on 5 matching bases. The CDR3 runs 14 residues. Germline V lookup: CDR1 SGHAT, CDR2 FQDESV (reference sequence). With 1 base removed from V and 5 bases from J, the gap between germline ends came to 11 bases. CDR3 protein: CASSLVTGGTEAFF. The CDR3 coding sequence is TGTGCCAGCAGCTTAGTTACGGGGGGAACTGAAGCTTTCTTT.

On this clone itself: Possible read error: a much larger clone is one base away. In the same sample, other DNA sequences code for this CDR3. The chain uses TRBV28 and TRBJ1-1; D unclear. Between the trimmed V and J ends, which lost 6 bases and 2 bases, there was a span of 4 bases. The CDR3 is made up of 11 amino acids. Germline CDR1 MDHEN, CDR2 SYDVKM. CDR3 nucleotides: TGTGCCAGCAGCCGAAACACTGAAGCTTTCTTT. Its protein product is CASSRNTEAFF.

The gene calls are TRBV6-6 and TRBJ1-4; perhaps TRBD1 as D (5 bases). The V gene's germline CDR1 is MNHNY and CDR2 SVGAGI (reference sequence). Trimming pared 6 bases from V and 5 bases from J, leaving 13 bases between. The CDR3 runs to 14 residues. For the CDR3, the DNA is TGTGCCAGCAGCTGGGGCCTAACGAATGAAAAACTGTTTTTT. Encoded protein: CASSWGLTNEKLFF.